The 27 T cell receptor beta chains below all came from one sample that was sequenced in a study of identical twins. A single record per CDR3 protein comes from TCRdb applying MiXCR to the 5' RACE reads. The data show 350,000 to 600,000 distinct CDR3 sequences, more than 13% seen once. This sample was shared with a second study, whose subject was yellow fever vaccine responses in identical twins.

Sequencing input: CD4+ T cells sorted from blood. These receptors were obtained from a woman in her late teens or twenties in good health.

This clonotype has a handful of counts. This rearrangement joins TRBV20-1 to TRBJ2-4, with a weak D call TRBD1 (5 bases). Germline lookup yields CDR1 DFQATT and CDR2 SNEGSKA (reference sequence). With 0 bases removed from V and 2 bases from J, the gap between germline ends came to 8 bases. The length of the CDR3 is 14 residues. In DNA, the CDR3 is TGCAGTGCTAGAGATGCAGGGACCAAAAACATTCAGTACTTC. As protein: CSARDAGTKNIQYF.

The CDR3 loop reads CASRVRGLTNYGYTF. For the CDR3, the DNA is TGTGCCAGCAGGGTTAGAGGGCTCACTAACTATGGCTACACCTTC. The chain joins TRBV27 to TRBJ1-2, with D unclear. Trimming pared 6 bases from V and 0 bases from J, leaving 14 bases between. Per the germline V gene, CDR1 is MNHEY and CDR2 is SMNVEV (reference sequence). The CDR3 covers 15 residues.

Many counts were recorded for this clonotype. The V call is TRBV18, the J call TRBJ1-1, with D unclear. The CDR3 is 13 residues long. Germline V CDR1 and CDR2: KGHSH, LQKENI. Trimming took off 8 bases at V and 0 bases at J, with 10 bases between the two ends. The DNA for the CDR3 is TGTGCCAGCACGTATCAAGTGAACACTGAAGCTTTCTTT. The encoded protein is CASTYQVNTEAFF.

This clonotype was seen a few times. Here the CDR3 DNA reads TGTGCCAGCAGCTTGTTGTTGCAGGGGGGCAATCAGCCCCAGCATTTT. Translating gives CASSLLLQGGNQPQHF. The chain carries TRBV5-5 and TRBJ1-5; 7 positions agree with TRBD1. V was clipped by 1 base and J by 2 bases; unmatched bases: 6. Per the germline V gene, CDR1 is SGHKS and CDR2 is YYEKEE (reference sequence). This CDR3 spans 16 amino acids.

This chain uses TRBV5-1 with TRBJ2-1; 8 bases match TRBD1. Germline V gives CDR1 SGHRS, CDR2 YFSETQ. The CDR3 is made up of 16 amino acids. J lost 3 bases, V lost 3 bases, and 8 bases had no gene match. The CDR3 reads CASSSLDRGHYNEQFF. As DNA, the CDR3 is TGCGCCAGCAGCTCTTTAGACAGGGGCCACTACAATGAGCAGTTCTTC.

This chain joins TRBV5-1 and TRBJ2-3; D ambiguous. V lost 2 bases to trimming and J lost 6 bases, with 7 bases between them. The CDR3 loop spans 12 amino acids. In germline, CDR1 is SGHRS, CDR2 YFSETQ. In DNA, the CDR3 is TGCGCCAGCAGCTTCCGGTCTGATACGCAGTATTTT. Amino acids: CASSFRSDTQYF.

The CDR3 nucleotides read TGCAGTGCGACCGGACAGGGGCGCCACGAGCAGTACTTC. As protein: CSATGQGRHEQYF. This sequence joins TRBV20-1 and TRBJ2-7; 9 bases match TRBD1. CDR3 length: 13 amino acids. Germline CDR1 is DFQATT and CDR2 is SNEGSKA (reference sequence). Unmatched junction bases numbered 8, after V lost 6 bases and J lost 5 bases.

This clonotype was seen only a few times. The V call is TRBV29-1, the J call TRBJ2-1, with 9 bases aligning to TRBD2. With V trimmed by 3 bases and J by 8 bases, 8 bases remained unmatched. Looked up from germline, CDR1 is SQVTM and CDR2 is ANQGSEA. The CDR3 is made up of 14 amino acids. The DNA for the CDR3 is TGCAGCGTTGAGAGGACTAGCGCGTTCCATGAGCAGTTCTTC. It specifies CSVERTSAFHEQFF.

There are a few counts of this clonotype. V usage is TRBV28 and J usage is TRBJ2-2, with D perhaps TRBD1 (6 bases). Germline V gene data show CDR1 as MDHEN and CDR2 as SYDVKM. V was shortened by 3 bases and J by 4 bases, with 15 bases between the two germline ends. The CDR3 covers 16 residues. Written as DNA, the CDR3 is TGTGCCAGCAGTTTTTCAGGCAGGGGCCGCACCGGGGAGCTGTTTTTT. Amino acids: CASSFSGRGRTGELFF.

The chain uses TRBV6-1 and TRBJ2-5; the D gene is possibly TRBD1 (5 bases). The germline V and J ends were trimmed by 1 base and 1 base, with 7 bases remaining between them. This CDR3 is 14 amino acids long. CDR1 and CDR2 from the germline V gene are MNHNS and SASEGT. CDR3 loop: CASSEGTSQETQYF. CDR3 DNA: TGTGCCAGCAGTGAAGGGACAAGCCAAGAGACCCAGTACTTC.

This chain connects TRBV12-3 or TRBV12-4 to TRBJ1-3; a possible D gene is TRBD1 (6 bases). The CDR3 is made up of 13 amino acids. The V end lost 6 bases, the J end lost 8 bases, and 14 bases lay between the germline ends. CDR3 sequence reads: CASRMGGPDTIYF. Written as DNA, the CDR3 is TGTGCCAGCAGGATGGGGGGGCCGGACACCATATATTTT.

The chain has TRBV6-1 and TRBJ2-4, with D perhaps being TRBD1 or TRBD2 (5 bases each). This CDR3 region has 15 residues. V was pared by 6 bases and J by 0 bases, with 12 bases between. Germline lookup yields CDR1 MNHNS and CDR2 SASEGT. CDR3 DNA: TGTGCCAGCAGGGGGTTGGGGGTAGCCAAAAACATTCAGTACTTC. This gives the protein CASRGLGVAKNIQYF.

This clonotype was seen only a few times. The chain carries TRBV7-2 and TRBJ2-1; 12 nucleotides match TRBD2. Losses at the gene ends were 2 bases for V and 7 bases for J; bases not matched to a gene: 6. This CDR3 has 16 amino acids. Germline V gene lookup returns CDR1 SGHTA and CDR2 FQGNSA. The CDR3 DNA follows: TGTGCCAGCAGCTTACAACTAGCGGGAGGCCGGAATGAGCAGTTCTTC. Protein sequence: CASSLQLAGGRNEQFF.

This chain uses TRBV2 with TRBJ2-5; TRBD2 aligns across 8 bases. The CDR3 loop spans 13 amino acids. V lost 8 bases to trimming and J lost 5 bases; unmatched junction nucleotides: 7. The V gene's germline CDR1 is SNHLY and CDR2 FYNNEI. The CDR3 reads CASEREMRETQYF. The CDR3 nucleotides are TGTGCCAGCGAGCGGGAGATGAGGGAGACCCAGTACTTC.

This clonotype turned up a few times. The rearrangement links TRBV3-1 to TRBJ1-6; D may be TRBD1 (5 bases). This CDR3 has 13 amino acids. V lost 0 bases and J lost 9, with 6 bases in between. Germline CDR1 reads LGHDT; CDR2 reads YNNKEL (reference sequence). The chain's CDR3 is CASSQEGVSPLHF. CDR3 bases: TGTGCCAGCAGCCAAGAGGGGGTTTCACCCCTCCACTTT.

The chain uses TRBV7-2 and TRBJ2-5, with D uncertain. The CDR3 is 14 residues long. In germline, CDR1 is SGHTA, CDR2 FQGNSA. The V end lost 3 bases, the J end lost 4 bases, and 12 bases lay between the germline ends. This CDR3 is CASSFRGFGETQYF. In DNA form, the CDR3 reads TGTGCCAGCAGCTTTCGAGGATTTGGAGAGACCCAGTACTTC.

The chain recombines TRBV7-6 with TRBJ2-1; 8 bases map to TRBD1. The CDR3 consists of 15 residues. The V and J ends lost 5 bases and 3 bases, in that order; junction bases with no gene match: 6. In germline, CDR1 is SGHVS, CDR2 FNYEAQ. DNA for the CDR3: TGTGCCAGCAGCCCGGGACAGGCGAACTACAATGAGCAGTTCTTC. Amino acid sequence: CASSPGQANYNEQFF.

Only a few counts were recorded for this clonotype. The rearrangement uses TRBV15 and TRBJ2-3; D remains ambiguous. CDR3 length: 13 amino acids. V was trimmed by 0 bases and J by 8 bases, leaving 9 bases between them. CDR1 is LNHNV and CDR2 is YYDKDF in the germline V gene (reference sequence). CDR3 in DNA: TGTGCCACCAGCAGAGATTATTTGGGTACGCAGTATTTT. Amino acid sequence: CATSRDYLGTQYF.

V and J are TRBV4-1 and TRBJ2-2; possible D gene TRBD2, 5 bases. In germline, CDR1 is MGHRA, CDR2 YSYEKL. There are 18 residues in the CDR3. The V end was cut by 6 bases, the J end by 0 bases, with 20 bases between. In DNA form, the CDR3 reads TGCGCCAGCAGATTTGCCCAGTCGGGATTCGCGAACACCGGGGAGCTGTTTTTT. Amino acids: CASRFAQSGFANTGELFF.

This rearrangement joins TRBV2 to TRBJ2-1, with 13 bases lining up with TRBD2. V lost 4 bases to trimming and J lost 0 bases; unmatched junction nucleotides: 3. The CDR3 contains 17 residues. The germline V gene encodes CDR1 SNHLY and CDR2 FYNNEI. CDR3 bases: TGTGCCAGCAGTGGACTAGCGGGGGGTAGCTCCTACAATGAGCAGTTCTTC. Protein: CASSGLAGGSSYNEQFF.

V is TRBV18 and J is TRBJ2-1; possible D gene TRBD2, 7 bases. The CDR3 sequence is 16 residues long. In germline, CDR1 is KGHSH, CDR2 LQKENI. V was pared by 3 bases and J by 8 bases, with 20 bases between. CDR3 in DNA: TGTGCCAGCTCACCTGCTGGGGGGGCCTATTTGGATGAGCAGTTCTTC. This translates into CASSPAGGAYLDEQFF.

The chain couples TRBV3-1 to TRBJ2-3; 8 bases agree with TRBD2. The V and J ends lost 2 bases and 3 bases, in that order; junction bases with no gene match: 7. The CDR3 spans 16 residues. Germline V lookup: CDR1 LGHDT, CDR2 YNNKEL (reference sequence). The CDR3 nucleotides read TGTGCCAGCAGCCAAACCAGCGGGAGTCGGACAGATACGCAGTATTTT. Protein sequence: CASSQTSGSRTDTQYF.

This clonotype has only one observation. The V call is TRBV7-2, the J call TRBJ2-1; possibly TRBD1 or TRBD2 for D (5 bases each). The CDR3 contains 14 residues. Trimming removed 4 bases from V and 3 bases from J, with 10 bases in between. Germline V lookup: CDR1 SGHTA, CDR2 FQGNSA. The CDR3 loop reads CASSWDRDYNEQFF. As DNA, the CDR3 is TGTGCCAGCAGCTGGGACCGGGACTACAATGAGCAGTTCTTC.

The gene calls are TRBV3-1 and TRBJ2-7, with TRBD1 matching over 10 bases. CDR1 is LGHDT and CDR2 is YNNKEL in the germline V gene (reference sequence). V was pared by 4 bases and J by 4 bases, with 13 bases of the junction left unmatched. This CDR3 spans 17 amino acids. The CDR3 DNA follows: TGTGCCAGCAGCCCCGGGACAGGGGCCCGCTCAGGGTACGAGCAGTACTTC. Protein: CASSPGTGARSGYEQYF.

This clonotype has just a few counts. The rearrangement joins TRBV28 to TRBJ2-7; 10 positions agree with TRBD2. After removal of 5 bases from V and 0 bases from J, the junction contained 10 bases not matched to a gene. Per the germline V gene, CDR1 is MDHEN and CDR2 is SYDVKM. The CDR3 is made up of 17 amino acids. CDR3 sequence reads: CASSTGSSGGFSYEQYF. The CDR3 DNA reads as TGTGCCAGCAGTACCGGGAGTAGCGGGGGGTTCTCCTACGAGCAGTACTTC.

This clonotype was counted a few times. The chain is built from TRBV5-1 and TRBJ2-7; tentatively, D is TRBD1 or TRBD2 (5 bases each). The CDR3 runs 13 residues. V was trimmed by 0 bases and J by 7 bases, leaving 11 bases between them. The germline gives CDR1 SGHRS, CDR2 YFSETQ. The CDR3 loop is CASSLVGVQEQYF. In DNA, the CDR3 is TGCGCCAGCAGCTTGGTGGGGGTCCAGGAGCAGTACTTC. The full variable domain, completed using reference TRBV5-1 and TRBJ2-7, is KAGVTQTPRYLIKTRGQQVTLSCSPISGHRSVSWYQQTPGQGLQFLFEYFSETQRNKGNFPGRFSGRQFSNSRSEMNVSTLELGDSALYLCASSLVGVQEQYFGPGTRLTVT.

The rearrangement uses TRBV2 and TRBJ2-7, with D possibly matching TRBD2 (6 bases). CDR1 is SNHLY, CDR2 FYNNEI, per germline. This CDR3 region has 15 residues. V was shortened by 4 bases and J by 3 bases, with 16 bases between the two germline ends. The CDR3 DNA follows: TGTGCCAGCAGTGGCCGGTTTAGCGGCCGCTACGAGCAGTACTTC. Its translation is CASSGRFSGRYEQYF.